Given below is one T cell receptor beta chain in context. The entry originates in a study of T cell changes during pregnancy in multiple sclerosis. Here immunoSEQ multiplex PCR was the method, and the copy in TCRdb shows in-frame clones only, minus some. The profile shows about 59,000 clones, approximately 92% of them singletons. The CDR3 extends over 15 amino acids. The germline CDR1 and CDR2 sequences are MDHEN and SYDVKM. J lost 6 bases, V lost 6 bases, and 13 bases had no gene match. The rearrangement uses TRBV28 and TRBJ2-7; TRBD2 matches at 8 bases. Material: peripheral blood, obtained in the first trimester of pregnancy. This clonotype originated in a female donor with multiple sclerosis, enrolled in a pregnancy study. The CDR3 loop reads CASSESGSVRGEQYF. Written as DNA, the CDR3 is TGTGCCAGCAGCGAGAGCGGGAGTGTTCGTGGCGAGCAGTACTTC. The variable domain in full, completed from reference TRBV28 and TRBJ2-7, reads DVKVTQSSRYLVKRTGEKVFLECVQDMDHENMFWYRQDPGLGLRLIYFSYDVKMKEKGDIPEGYSVSREKKERFSLILESASTNQTSMYLCASSESGSVRGEQYFGPGTRLTVT.